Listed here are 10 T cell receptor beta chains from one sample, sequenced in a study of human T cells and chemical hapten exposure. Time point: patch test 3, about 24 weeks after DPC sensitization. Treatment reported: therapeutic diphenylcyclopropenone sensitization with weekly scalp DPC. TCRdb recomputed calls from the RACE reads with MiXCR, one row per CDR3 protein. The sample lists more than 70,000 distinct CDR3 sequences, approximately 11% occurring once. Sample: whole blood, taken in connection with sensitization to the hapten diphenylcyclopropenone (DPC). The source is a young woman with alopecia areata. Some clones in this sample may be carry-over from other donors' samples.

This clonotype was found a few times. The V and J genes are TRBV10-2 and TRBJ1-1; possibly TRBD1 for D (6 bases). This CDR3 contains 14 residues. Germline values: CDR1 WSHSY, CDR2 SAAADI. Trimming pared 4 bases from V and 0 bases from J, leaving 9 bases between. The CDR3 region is CASSGRGMNTEAFF. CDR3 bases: TGCGCCAGCAGTGGCAGGGGAATGAACACTGAAGCTTTCTTT.

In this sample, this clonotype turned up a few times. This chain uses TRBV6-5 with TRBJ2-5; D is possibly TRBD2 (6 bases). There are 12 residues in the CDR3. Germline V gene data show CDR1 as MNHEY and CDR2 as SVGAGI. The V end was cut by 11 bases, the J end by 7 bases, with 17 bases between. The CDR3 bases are TGTGCCGTCACGGGGGACGTGGGGACCCAGTACTTC. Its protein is CAVTGDVGTQYF.

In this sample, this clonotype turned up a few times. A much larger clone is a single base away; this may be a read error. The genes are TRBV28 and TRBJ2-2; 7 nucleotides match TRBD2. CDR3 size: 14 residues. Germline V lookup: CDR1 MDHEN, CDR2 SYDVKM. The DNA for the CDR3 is TGTGCCAACAGTCCGGGAGGAGCCGGAGGGGAGCTGTTTTTT. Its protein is CANSPGGAGGELFF.

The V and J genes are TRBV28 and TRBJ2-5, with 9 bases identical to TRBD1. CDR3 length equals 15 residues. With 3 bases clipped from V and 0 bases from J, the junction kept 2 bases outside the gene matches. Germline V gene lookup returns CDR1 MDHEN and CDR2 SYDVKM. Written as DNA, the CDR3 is TGTGCCAGCAGTTTGGGGACAGGGTACCAAGAGACCCAGTACTTC. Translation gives CASSLGTGYQETQYF.

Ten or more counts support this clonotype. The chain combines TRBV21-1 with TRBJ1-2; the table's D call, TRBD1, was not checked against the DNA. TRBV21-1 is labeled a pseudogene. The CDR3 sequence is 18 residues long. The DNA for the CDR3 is TGTGCCAGCAGCGCCCGGTGGATAAACACGAGGTCTGGCTATGGCTACACCTTC. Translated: CASSARWINTRSGYGYTF.

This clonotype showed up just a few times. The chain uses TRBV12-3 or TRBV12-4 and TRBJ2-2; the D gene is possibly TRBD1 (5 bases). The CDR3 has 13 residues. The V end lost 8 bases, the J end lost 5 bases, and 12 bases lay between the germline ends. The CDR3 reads CASGSSGTGELFF. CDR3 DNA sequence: TGTGCCAGCGGCTCCTCAGGGACCGGGGAGCTGTTTTTT.

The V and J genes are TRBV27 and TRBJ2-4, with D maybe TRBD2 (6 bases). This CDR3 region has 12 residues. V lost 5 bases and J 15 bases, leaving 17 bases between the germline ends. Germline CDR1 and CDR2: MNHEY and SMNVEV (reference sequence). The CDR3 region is CASSLPQGRLYF. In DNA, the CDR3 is TGTGCCAGCAGTCTGCCCCAAGGGAGGCTGTACTTC.

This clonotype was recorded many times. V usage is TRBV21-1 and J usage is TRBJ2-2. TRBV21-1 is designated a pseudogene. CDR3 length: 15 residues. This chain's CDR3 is CASSKEAGNTGELFF. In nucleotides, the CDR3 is TGTGCCAGCAGCAAAGAGGCAGGGAACACCGGGGAGCTGTTTTTT.

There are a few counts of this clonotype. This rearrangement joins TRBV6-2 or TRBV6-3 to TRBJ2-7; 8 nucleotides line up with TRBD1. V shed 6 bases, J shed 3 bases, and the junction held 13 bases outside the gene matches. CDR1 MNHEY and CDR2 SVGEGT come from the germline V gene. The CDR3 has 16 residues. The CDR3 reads CASSRERTGSGYEQYV. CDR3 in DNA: TGTGCCAGCAGCAGGGAGAGGACAGGGTCAGGCTACGAGCAGTACGTC.

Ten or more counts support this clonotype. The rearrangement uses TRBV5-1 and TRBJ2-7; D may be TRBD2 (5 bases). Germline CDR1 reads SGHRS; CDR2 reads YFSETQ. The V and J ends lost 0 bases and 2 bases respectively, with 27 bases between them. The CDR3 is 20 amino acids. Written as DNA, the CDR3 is TGCGCCAGCAGCTTGGAAGGGCGGCGGGCCCTAGATCCAAGAACCTACGAGCAGTACTTC. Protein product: CASSLEGRRALDPRTYEQYF.